The 26 T cell receptor beta chains below come from one sample, sequenced in a study of blood T cell repertoires in COVID-19. Method: immunoSEQ multiplex PCR; TCRdb's copy keeps in-frame clones and lacks some. The data show 84,000 or so clones, almost 85% seen once. The sample consisted of peripheral blood. The source of these receptors is a woman aged 80 or over with acute or convalescent COVID-19.

V gene TRBV6-5 combines with J gene TRBJ2-5; D gene ambiguous. CDR1 is MNHEY, CDR2 SVGAGI, per germline. The CDR3 extends over 12 amino acids. With 5 bases removed from V and 4 bases from J, the gap between germline ends came to 8 bases. In nucleotides, the CDR3 is TGTGCCAGCAGTACAATTGGAGAGACCCAGTACTTC. Its translation: CASSTIGETQYF.

The chain joins TRBV27 to TRBJ1-5; 7 bases are a match to TRBD1. Germline-derived CDR1 and CDR2 are MNHEY and SMNVEV (reference sequence). Trimming removed 4 bases from V and 10 bases from J; junction bases left unmatched: 4. The CDR3 covers 12 residues. CDR3 loop: CASSSRQGPQHF. DNA of the CDR3: TGTGCCAGCAGTTCTCGACAGGGCCCCCAGCATTTT.

This clone was seen just once. The CDR3 region has the DNA TGTGCCAGCAGCCAACTAGATGAAAAACTGTTTTTT. Translating it yields CASSQLDEKLFF. This chain links TRBV16 with TRBJ1-4; no clear D. Germline V gene sequence: CDR1 KGHSY, CDR2 FQNENV. Trimming pared 2 bases from V and 6 bases from J, leaving 4 bases between. The CDR3 runs 12 residues.

The CDR3 loop is CASSQSEAALYGYTF. CDR3 DNA: TGCGCCAGCAGTCAATCGGAGGCCGCACTCTATGGCTACACCTTC. This sequence joins TRBV23-1 and TRBJ1-2; D unresolved. TRBV23-1 qualifies as an ORF whose function is uncertain. This CDR3 contains 15 residues. Deletions cut 0 bases from V and 4 bases from J, with 12 bases between.

The rearrangement uses TRBV11-3 and TRBJ2-2, with a tentative D call TRBD1 (5 bases). V was trimmed by 2 bases and J by 3 bases, leaving 16 bases between them. The CDR3 loop spans 17 amino acids. Germline V gives CDR1 SGHNT, CDR2 YENEEA. CDR3 sequence reads: CASSLRGGGWDTGELFF. The CDR3 DNA reads as TGTGCCAGCAGCTTAAGGGGCGGCGGCTGGGACACCGGGGAGCTGTTTTTT.

The V gene is TRBV18, the J gene TRBJ2-7; TRBD2 might be the D (5 bases). The CDR3 covers 13 residues. V lost 0 bases and J lost 5, with 8 bases in between. Germline V gene data show CDR1 as KGHSH and CDR2 as LQKENI. CDR3 amino acids: CASSPPSGDEQYF. The CDR3 DNA sequence: TGTGCCAGCTCACCACCATCCGGGGACGAGCAGTACTTC. The entire variable domain, with the rest obtained from reference TRBV18 and TRBJ2-7, is as follows: NAGVMQNPRHLVRRRGQEARLRCSPMKGHSHVYWYRQLPEEGLKFMVYLQKENIIDESGMPKERFSAEFPKEGPSILRIQQVVRGDSAAYFCASSPPSGDEQYFGPGTRLTVT.

This clone has more than one count but fewer than ten. V and J are TRBV6-1 and TRBJ2-7; D is possibly TRBD2 (6 bases). V was pared by 2 bases and J by 11 bases, with 19 bases between. The CDR3 totals 14 residues. From germline, CDR1 is MNHNS and CDR2 SASEGT. DNA of the CDR3: TGTGCCAGCAGTGAAATGACGGCGGGACCTGCGGAGTACTTC. Translated: CASSEMTAGPAEYF.

There are a few counts of this clone. This chain connects TRBV10-3 to TRBJ1-1, with D perhaps TRBD1 (5 bases). The CDR3 is 12 residues long. V was cut by 2 bases and J by 9 bases, with 10 bases left in between. Germline values: CDR1 ENHRY, CDR2 SYGVKD. Here the CDR3 reads CAISEPQGKAFF. In DNA form, the CDR3 reads TGTGCCATCAGTGAGCCCCAGGGAAAAGCTTTCTTT.

The rearrangement uses TRBV5-4 and TRBJ2-7; TRBD1 matches at 9 bases. Germline loops: CDR1 SGHNT, CDR2 YYREEE (reference sequence). V shed 4 bases, J shed 6 bases, and the junction held 5 bases outside the gene matches. The CDR3 loop spans 13 amino acids. CDR3 nucleotides: TGTGCCAGCAGCCCGAGGACAGGGGCCGAGCAGTACTTC. Protein sequence: CASSPRTGAEQYF.

The chain couples TRBV6-5 to TRBJ1-2; maybe TRBD1 (5 bases). Germline values: CDR1 MNHEY, CDR2 SVGAGI. The CDR3 totals 14 residues. Trimming shortened V by 6 bases and J by 8 bases, and 19 bases separated the two germline ends. The CDR3 sequence is CASRFWGSEVGYTF. The CDR3 DNA follows: TGTGCCAGCAGGTTCTGGGGCAGTGAGGTCGGCTACACCTTC.

V is TRBV11-2 and J is TRBJ1-6; 8 nucleotides line up with TRBD1. The CDR3 consists of 15 residues. J gave up 6 bases and V 4 bases, and 5 bases lay outside the gene matches. The germline V gene encodes CDR1 SGHAT and CDR2 FQNNGV. The DNA of the CDR3 is TGTGCCAGCAGCTCGGGACAGGCATTTAATTCACCCCTCCACTTT. Translation gives CASSSGQAFNSPLHF.

This chain connects TRBV4-1 to TRBJ2-5; 8 positions match TRBD1. Germline-derived CDR1 and CDR2 are MGHRA and YSYEKL. Trimming cost V 1 base and J 5 bases; bases outside gene matches: 6. The CDR3 is made up of 15 amino acids. Written as DNA, the CDR3 is TGCGCCAGCAGCCAAGGACCGACAGGGGTGGAGACCCAGTACTTC. Its translation is CASSQGPTGVETQYF.

The chain employs TRBV5-4 and TRBJ2-5; TRBD2 aligns across 9 bases. The CDR3 sequence is 15 residues long. Per germline, CDR1 SGHNT and CDR2 YYREEE (reference sequence). V gave up 5 bases and J gave up 5 bases; unmatched junction bases: 10. The CDR3 is CASSRLAGREETQYF. DNA for the CDR3: TGTGCCAGCAGTAGGCTAGCGGGACGGGAGGAGACCCAGTACTTC. The full variable domain, rest sourced from reference TRBV5-4 and TRBJ2-5, is ETGVTQSPTHLIKTRGQQVTLRCSSQSGHNTVSWYQQALGQGPQFIFQYYREEENGRGNFPPRFSGLQFPNYSSELNVNALELDDSALYLCASSRLAGREETQYFGPGTRLLVL.

The chain recombines TRBV3-1 (or the pseudogene TRBV3-2) with TRBJ1-6; D gene ambiguous. The germline gives CDR1 LGHDT, CDR2 YNNKEL (reference sequence). The V end was cut by 1 base, the J end by 10 bases, with 8 bases between. This CDR3 region has 13 residues. In DNA, the CDR3 is TGTGCCAGCAGCCAAGTAATGCGATCACCCCTCCACTTT. Protein product: CASSQVMRSPLHF.

The V and J genes are TRBV7-9 and TRBJ2-1, with 8 bases lining up with TRBD1. With V trimmed by 2 bases and J by 8 bases, 11 bases remained unmatched. Germline-derived CDR1 and CDR2 are SEHNR and FQNEAQ (reference sequence). The CDR3 runs 16 residues. As DNA, the CDR3 is TGTGCCAGCAGCTTAACCGGGACAGGCTACCTTGATGAGCAGTTCTTC. It is translated as CASSLTGTGYLDEQFF.

In the case of this clone: Other DNA sequences from this sample encode an identical CDR3 as well. The chain is built from TRBV5-1 and TRBJ1-1, with D perhaps TRBD1 (6 bases). Per germline, CDR1 SGHRS and CDR2 YFSETQ. The CDR3 is 14 amino acids. Trimming removed 4 bases from V and 1 base from J, with 11 bases in between. The DNA for the CDR3 is TGCGCCAGCAGCCTGGACAGCCGGAACACTGAAGCTTTCTTT. Encoded protein: CASSLDSRNTEAFF.

V gene TRBV15 combines with J gene TRBJ2-3, with D unresolved. The V end was cut by 8 bases, the J end by 0 bases, with 6 bases between. CDR3 length: 12 amino acids. Germline V gives CDR1 LNHNV, CDR2 YYDKDF (reference sequence). The CDR3 loop is CATLGSTDTQYF. Written as DNA, the CDR3 is TGTGCCACCCTCGGGAGCACAGATACGCAGTATTTT.

The chain has TRBV28 and TRBJ2-3; TRBD2 matches 8 bases. V shed 7 bases, J shed 1 base, and the junction held 16 bases outside the gene matches. Germline-derived CDR1 and CDR2 are MDHEN and SYDVKM. The length of the CDR3 is 18 residues. The CDR3 sequence: CASTGDGGRSWGTDTQYF. In nucleotides, the CDR3 is TGTGCCAGCACCGGGGATGGCGGGAGGAGCTGGGGCACAGATACGCAGTATTTT.

The V call is TRBV18, the J call TRBJ2-1, with D possibly matching TRBD2 (6 bases). Germline loops: CDR1 KGHSH, CDR2 LQKENI. Trimming removed 0 bases at V and 7 bases at J, with 13 bases between. This CDR3 spans 15 amino acids. The CDR3 sequence: CASSPPVGGANEQFF. As DNA, the CDR3 is TGTGCCAGCTCACCACCCGTCGGGGGTGCAAATGAGCAGTTCTTC.

The V call is TRBV29-1, the J call TRBJ1-1, with a tentative D call TRBD1 (5 bases). The V end lost 5 bases, the J end lost 0 bases, and 10 bases lay between the germline ends. Germline assignment: CDR1 SQVTM and CDR2 ANQGSEA. There are 13 residues in the CDR3. CDR3 residues: CSVNRGVNTEAFF. The CDR3 nucleotides are TGCAGCGTTAATCGGGGGGTGAACACTGAAGCTTTCTTT. The complete variable domain, with remaining parts taken from reference TRBV29-1 and TRBJ1-1, reads SAVISQKPSRDICQRGTSLTIQCQVDSQVTMMFWYRQQPGQSLTLIATANQGSEATYESGFVIDKFPISRPNLTFSTLTVSNMSPEDSSIYLCSVNRGVNTEAFFGQGTRLTVV.

J is TRBJ1-2 and V is TRBV6-5; 10 nucleotides match TRBD1. Germline V gene data show CDR1 as MNHEY and CDR2 as SVGAGI. V lost 6 bases to trimming and J lost 4 bases; unmatched junction nucleotides: 5. CDR3 size: 14 residues. CDR3: CASSGTGVAYGYTF. The CDR3 coding sequence is TGTGCCAGCAGCGGGACAGGGGTAGCCTATGGCTACACCTTC.

The rearrangement links TRBV7-3 to TRBJ2-1; D possibly corresponds to TRBD1 (5 bases). CDR1 is SGHTA, CDR2 FQGTGA, per germline. This CDR3 region has 15 residues. V was shortened by 5 bases and J by 5 bases, with 16 bases between the two germline ends. The CDR3: CASSPNSQGDNEQFF. CDR3 coding DNA: TGTGCCAGCAGCCCCAACTCGCAAGGGGACAATGAGCAGTTCTTC.

V is TRBV5-1 and J is TRBJ2-5, with D tentatively TRBD1 (5 bases). Germline lookup yields CDR1 SGHRS and CDR2 YFSETQ. The V end lost 5 bases, the J end lost 4 bases, and 12 bases lay between the germline ends. The CDR3 covers 13 residues. In DNA form, the CDR3 reads TGCGCCAGCAGACAGGCAGCCGGAGAGACCCAGTACTTC. Amino acids: CASRQAAGETQYF. Together with reference TRBV5-1 and TRBJ2-5, the CDR3 gives the full variable domain: KAGVTQTPRYLIKTRGQQVTLSCSPISGHRSVSWYQQTPGQGLQFLFEYFSETQRNKGNFPGRFSGRQFSNSRSEMNVSTLELGDSALYLCASRQAAGETQYFGPGTRLLVL.

V is TRBV27 and J is TRBJ1-1; 7 bases line up with TRBD1. The CDR3 contains 13 residues. The V gene end was trimmed by 6 bases and the J gene end by 5 bases; junction bases not matched to a gene: 6. The germline gives CDR1 MNHEY, CDR2 SMNVEV (reference sequence). CDR3 sequence (DNA): TGTGCCAGCAGCCGTAACAGGGGAACTGAAGCTTTCTTT. Its translation is CASSRNRGTEAFF.

This chain links TRBV7-8 with TRBJ1-2; tentative D call: TRBD1 (5 bases). CDR1 is SGHVS, CDR2 FQNEAQ, per germline. The germline V and J ends were trimmed by 0 bases and 7 bases, with 18 bases remaining between them. This CDR3 spans 16 amino acids. CDR3 nucleotide sequence: TGTGCCAGCAGCTTAGCGCCCGAAGGGGCCCTTTCTGGCTACACCTTC. This encodes CASSLAPEGALSGYTF.

In this sample, this clone turned up a few times. The chain links TRBV3-1 (or the pseudogene TRBV3-2) to TRBJ2-7; D is uncertain. The CDR3 spans 13 residues. Germline V lookup: CDR1 LGHDT, CDR2 YNNKEL (reference sequence). Trimming shortened V by 3 bases and J by 3 bases, and 9 bases separated the two germline ends. The CDR3 is CASSHADNYEQYF. In nucleotides, the CDR3 is TGTGCCAGCAGCCATGCTGACAACTACGAGCAGTACTTC.